A selection of T cell receptor beta chains follows, all from one sample in a study of blood T cell repertoires in COVID-19. The assay was immunoSEQ multiplex PCR, and TCRdb's table has in-frame clones only and misses some. The sample has 45,000 to 70,000 clones, about 89% seen once; the top ten hold roughly 13%. Sequenced material: peripheral blood. These receptors originate from a woman in her sixties with active COVID-19. Both conserved end residues are part of each CDR3. The order of the fields is D gene, clone size, J gene, V gene, CDR3 DNA, CDR3 protein. The D gene is left open where the match is weak. A row's size may be missing; if present it is once, few, many or a size class.

TRBD1 | - | TRBJ2-3 | TRBV6-2/TRBV6-3 | TGTGCCAGCAGTAAGGGACAGGGATCGACAGATACGCAGTATTTT | CASSKGQGSTDTQYF
- | - | TRBJ1-3 | TRBV9 | TGTGCCAGCAGCGTCAGAGGCACGGATGGAAACACCATATATTTT | CASSVRGTDGNTIYF
TRBD1 | - | TRBJ2-2 | TRBV10-1 | TGCGCCAGCAGGGGGACAGGGAACACCGGGGAGCTGTTTTTT | CASRGTGNTGELFF
- | - | TRBJ1-3 | TRBV11-2 | TGTGCCAGCAGATTCACAGGGTCCGGAAACACCATATATTTT | CASRFTGSGNTIYF
- | - | TRBJ1-4 | TRBV4-1 | TGCGCCAGCAGCCCCGGACATCGTAATGAAAAACTGTTTTTT | CASSPGHRNEKLFF
- | - | TRBJ1-4 | TRBV12-3/TRBV12-4 | TGTGCCAGCAGTTTCGGTGAAAAACTGTTTTTT | CASSFGEKLFF
- | - | TRBJ1-1 | TRBV27 | TGTGCCAGCAGTTTTAGGTCCCTCCCCGAGGCAGCTTTCTTT | CASSFRSLPEAAFF
- | - | TRBJ2-5 | TRBV5-5 | TGTGCCAGCAGCCCGTGGTGGGGCCGCAATAGGGAGACCCAGTACTTC | CASSPWWGRNRETQYF
TRBD1 | - | TRBJ2-1 | TRBV7-9 | TGTGCCAGCAGCTCAACCCGAAACCCCGACAGGGCCAATGAGCAGTTCTTC | CASSSTRNPDRANEQFF
- | - | TRBJ1-1 | TRBV5-1 | TGCGCCAGCAGCTTGGGCCCAGGGGAGAACACTGAAGCTTTCTTT | CASSLGPGENTEAFF
TRBD1 | once | TRBJ1-1 | TRBV2 | TGTGCCAGCAGTGGGACAGGCGCTTTCTTT | CASSGTGAFF
- | once | TRBJ2-2 | TRBV19 | TGTGCCAGTAACCCCTCACTCACGAACACCGGGGAGCTGTTTTTT | CASNPSLTNTGELFF
TRBD1 | - | TRBJ1-2 | TRBV2 | TGTGCCAGCAGTTCGGGACAGACCATCGGGTATGGCTACACCTTC | CASSSGQTIGYGYTF
TRBD2 | - | TRBJ2-3 | TRBV27 | TGTGCCAGCAGGAGACTAGCGGGGGGGCCAGATACGCAGTATTTT | CASRRLAGGPDTQYF
- | - | TRBJ1-4 | TRBV28 | TGTGCCAGCAGTTCTCAGGGGATTGAAAAACTGTTTTTT | CASSSQGIEKLFF